The 16 T cell receptor beta chains below all came from one sample that was sequenced in a study of monozygotic twins with inflammatory bowel disease. TCRdb reprocessed the 5' RACE reads and reports one entry per CDR3 protein, with no DNA. The sample holds some 150,000 distinct CDR3 sequences. Specimen: blood. These receptors were obtained from a human donor with ulcerative colitis or Crohn's disease, or a healthy co-twin of an affected twin (not recorded which).

The rearrangement links TRBV19 to TRBJ2-1; as DNA is missing, the TRBD2 call by TCRdb cannot be tested. The CDR3 totals 15 residues. Germline values: CDR1 LNHDA, CDR2 SQIVND (reference sequence). The CDR3 reads CASKRASGSQNEQFF.

The V call is TRBV6-2 or TRBV6-3, the J call TRBJ1-5; the D call from TCRdb, TRBD1, cannot be confirmed without DNA. The germline V gene has CDR1 MNHEY and CDR2 SVGEGT. The CDR3 sequence is 14 residues long. CDR3 residues: CASSRGQGVEAQHF.

The chain employs TRBV12-3 or TRBV12-4 and TRBJ2-1; checking the TCRdb D call of TRBD1 is not possible without DNA. The CDR3 runs to 13 residues. CDR3 loop: CASSLTTGNEQFF.

V is TRBV30 and J is TRBJ2-2; TCRdb lists TRBD1, though no DNA is available to test this call. Germline loops: CDR1 GTSNPN, CDR2 SVGIG (reference sequence). The CDR3 sequence is 13 residues long. The CDR3 protein is CAWAPEVTGELFF.

The gene calls are TRBV6-1 and TRBJ2-7; TCRdb calls TRBD2, which cannot be checked without DNA. Germline CDR1 reads MNHNS; CDR2 reads SASEGT. CDR3 length: 15 amino acids. CDR3 sequence reads: CASSPSGGQTYEQYF.

The chain is built from TRBV10-3 and TRBJ1-1; TCRdb designates TRBD1, a call that cannot be tested without DNA. CDR3 length: 15 amino acids. Germline assignment: CDR1 ENHRY and CDR2 SYGVKD. CDR3 protein: CAISGKQGGRTEAFF.

This sequence joins TRBV19 and TRBJ1-3. The CDR3 has 15 residues. Germline CDR1 reads LNHDA; CDR2 reads SQIVND (reference sequence). This chain's CDR3 is CASSRTPISGNTIYF.

The chain recombines TRBV7-2 with TRBJ2-7; without DNA, the TCRdb call of TRBD1 cannot be checked. The CDR3 spans 15 residues. Germline V gene data show CDR1 as SGHTA and CDR2 as FQGNSA. CDR3 sequence reads: CASSARTNTGGEQYF.

The CDR3 here is CASRNDRGSWTEAFF. J is TRBJ1-1 and V is TRBV5-4; the D call of TRBD1 rests on TCRdb alone, since no DNA is present to check it. Germline CDR1 SGHNT, CDR2 YYREEE (reference sequence). This CDR3 is built from 15 residues.

V is TRBV20-1 and J is TRBJ2-7; TCRdb returns TRBD2, unconfirmable since there is no DNA. Germline CDR1 is DFQATT and CDR2 is SNEGSKA (reference sequence). The CDR3 runs to 15 residues. CDR3 sequence reads: CSARGTSGRMNEQYF.

The gene calls are TRBV30 and TRBJ2-7; TCRdb picks TRBD1, but there is no DNA to check that call. Germline V gene lookup returns CDR1 GTSNPN and CDR2 SVGIG (reference sequence). CDR3 size: 12 residues. The CDR3 region is CAWIQGAQEQYF.

CDR3: CASSFTGENTEAFF. The chain is built from TRBV5-1 and TRBJ1-1; the D call from TCRdb, TRBD1, cannot be confirmed without DNA. CDR1 and CDR2 from the germline V gene are SGHRS and YFSETQ. This CDR3 comprises 14 residues.

V gene TRBV10-3 combines with J gene TRBJ2-3; TCRdb names TRBD2, which stays unverified in the absence of DNA. Germline V lookup: CDR1 ENHRY, CDR2 SYGVKD. This CDR3 is built from 14 residues. CDR3 loop: CAIRTSESTDTQYF.

The chain uses TRBV5-1 and TRBJ2-7; TCRdb selects TRBD2, and the lack of DNA leaves this call unchecked. This CDR3 is built from 15 residues. Germline CDR1 SGHRS, CDR2 YFSETQ. This CDR3 is CASSSLAGGYYEQYF.

The chain has TRBV5-1 and TRBJ1-1; the D gene TCRdb calls, TRBD1, cannot be checked with no DNA. CDR3 length: 15 residues. CDR1 is SGHRS, CDR2 YFSETQ, per germline. CDR3 amino acids: CASSLGVGVDTEAFF.

The chain carries TRBV4-2 and TRBJ2-6. The V gene's germline CDR1 is LGHNA and CDR2 YNFKEQ. CDR3 size: 15 residues. This CDR3 is CASSQVSSGANVLTF.